The 28 T cell receptor beta chains reported below all come from one sample, sequenced in a study of CD8+ T cells in alopecia areata. RNA, once extracted, was reverse transcribed into cDNA for use as the sequencing template. Produced via immunoSEQ multiplex PCR; TCRdb's table is partial and in-frame only. In the table there are 69,000 or so clones, 55% to 75% of which are singletons. Sequencing was performed on CD8+ T cells sorted from blood, taken at week 0. The source is a human donor with alopecia areata.

The rearrangement links TRBV29-1 to TRBJ2-2, with a weak D call TRBD2 (6 bases). The CDR3 is made up of 12 amino acids. Germline V CDR1 and CDR2: SQVTM, ANQGSEA. V lost 4 bases to trimming and J lost 4 bases, with 7 bases between them. Here the CDR3 reads CSVGGGTGELFF. The CDR3 DNA reads TGCAGCGTTGGGGGAGGCACCGGGGAGCTGTTTTTT.

The chain uses TRBV25-1 and TRBJ2-1; tentatively, D is TRBD1 (5 bases). Trimming left V 4 bases short and J 3 bases short, with 7 bases between. CDR3 size: 13 residues. Germline V gene lookup returns CDR1 MGHDK and CDR2 SYGVNS. In DNA, the CDR3 is TGTGCCAGCAGTGTGGGGCACTACAATGAGCAGTTCTTC. Encoded protein: CASSVGHYNEQFF.

The chain is built from TRBV30 and TRBJ2-5; TRBD2 might be the D (6 bases). The germline V gene encodes CDR1 GTSNPN and CDR2 SVGIG (reference sequence). The CDR3 runs 15 residues. The V end lost 4 bases, the J end lost 2 bases, and 17 bases lay between the germline ends. This CDR3 is CAWTAVGGRQETQYF. The CDR3 coding sequence is TGTGCCTGGACGGCTGTAGGAGGGAGGCAAGAGACCCAGTACTTC.

The genes are TRBV10-3 and TRBJ2-7; 7 positions agree with TRBD2. The CDR3 extends over 17 amino acids. Germline V gives CDR1 ENHRY, CDR2 SYGVKD. Trimming took 4 bases from V and 1 from J; bases not matched to a gene: 13. CDR3 sequence reads: CAISAFAGQGGSYEQYF. The CDR3 nucleotides read TGTGCCATCAGTGCTTTTGCGGGGCAGGGAGGGTCCTACGAGCAGTACTTC.

The chain carries TRBV5-1 and TRBJ1-2; D remains unclear. CDR3 length equals 15 residues. Germline V CDR1 and CDR2: SGHRS, YFSETQ. Deletions cut 0 bases from V and 6 bases from J, with 15 bases between. The CDR3 protein is CASSLAFRGNDGYTF. CDR3 DNA sequence: TGCGCCAGCAGCTTGGCCTTTCGGGGAAACGATGGCTACACCTTC.

The chain combines TRBV10-3 with TRBJ1-1, with TRBD1 as a possible D gene (6 bases). The CDR3 has 14 residues. V gave up 10 bases and J gave up 6 bases, with 21 bases separating them. From germline, CDR1 is ENHRY and CDR2 SYGVKD. CDR3 coding DNA: TGTGCCACCGGGGGACAAGGTTTGGGGGCTGAAGCTTTCTTT. Protein sequence: CATGGQGLGAEAFF.

J is TRBJ1-1 and V is TRBV25-1; tentatively, D is TRBD1 (5 bases). Per the germline V gene, CDR1 is MGHDK and CDR2 is SYGVNS. Trimming took off 1 base at V and 1 base at J, with 10 bases between the two ends. CDR3 length equals 15 residues. The DNA of the CDR3 is TGTGCCAGCAGTGAATTGCTGGGGCAGAACACTGAAGCTTTCTTT. Translation gives CASSELLGQNTEAFF.

V and J are TRBV4-3 and TRBJ1-5; D unclear. The CDR3 has 17 residues. V lost 0 bases to trimming and J lost 5 bases, with 17 bases between them. Germline V gene data show CDR1 as LGHNA and CDR2 as YSLEER. The CDR3 coding sequence is TGCGCCAGCAGCCAAGAACTCCACGGAAGTAGGCATCAGCCCCAGCATTTT. As protein: CASSQELHGSRHQPQHF.

The V and J genes are TRBV9 and TRBJ2-5; TRBD1 matches at 7 bases. V shed 0 bases, J shed 5 bases, and the junction held 10 bases outside the gene matches. The CDR3 length is 16 residues. CDR1 is SGDLS, CDR2 YYNGEE, per germline. This CDR3 reads CASSVGARQGDETQYF. As DNA, the CDR3 is TGTGCCAGCAGCGTAGGGGCCAGGCAGGGGGACGAGACCCAGTACTTC.

V and J are TRBV4-1 and TRBJ2-7; 7 bases agree with TRBD1. CDR1 and CDR2 (germline): MGHRA, YSYEKL. There are 15 residues in the CDR3. With 2 bases clipped from V and 1 base from J, the junction kept 5 bases outside the gene matches. For the CDR3, the DNA is TGCGCCAGCAGCCAATTCGACAGGGCTTCCTACGAGCAGTACTTC. Protein: CASSQFDRASYEQYF.

With respect to this clone: Other DNA sequences in the sample encode the same CDR3. J is TRBJ2-7 and V is TRBV29-1; D possibly corresponds to TRBD1 (6 bases). The CDR3 has 11 residues. V was clipped by 6 bases and J by 2 bases, with 8 bases between them. Germline V gene sequence: CDR1 SQVTM, CDR2 ANQGSEA. The CDR3 DNA reads TGCAGCGTCGGACAGACCTACGAGCAGTACTTC. This gives the protein CSVGQTYEQYF.

This clone was seen just once. The chain couples TRBV5-6 to TRBJ2-5; 8 nucleotides agree with TRBD1. CDR1 is SGHDT, CDR2 YYEEEE, per germline. This CDR3 is 16 amino acids long. The J segment lost 1 base and the V segment lost 3 bases, leaving 8 bases of the junction unmatched. In nucleotides, the CDR3 is TGTGCCAGCAGCTCGGAGACAGGGGACGCCCAAGAGACCCAGTACTTC. It translates to CASSSETGDAQETQYF. The complete variable domain, with remaining parts taken from reference TRBV5-6 and TRBJ2-5, reads DAGVTQSPTHLIKTRGQQVTLRCSPKSGHDTVSWYQQALGQGPQFIFQYYEEEERQRGNFPDRFSGHQFPNYSSELNVNALLLGDSALYLCASSSETGDAQETQYFGPGTRLLVL.

This clone was detected only a few times. CDR3 residues: CASSSSRDRGRGDGYTF. DNA of the CDR3: TGTGCCAGCAGCTCCTCCCGGGACAGGGGGCGCGGAGATGGCTACACCTTC. The chain joins TRBV7-9 to TRBJ1-2; 12 bases align to TRBD1. The germline CDR1 and CDR2 sequences are SEHNR and FQNEAQ (reference sequence). The CDR3 spans 17 residues. J gave up 6 bases and V 4 bases, and 12 bases lay outside the gene matches.

V is TRBV29-1 and J is TRBJ1-5; 7 nucleotides match TRBD1. The V segment lost 6 bases and the J segment 7 bases; nucleotides outside the gene matches: 9. The germline CDR1 and CDR2 sequences are SQVTM and ANQGSEA. This CDR3 region has 13 residues. CDR3 nucleotides: TGCAGCGTCCTAGACAGGGTGGGACAGCCCCAGCATTTT. Translating it yields CSVLDRVGQPQHF. Variable domain in full (rest from reference TRBV29-1 and TRBJ1-5): SAVISQKPSRDICQRGTSLTIQCQVDSQVTMMFWYRQQPGQSLTLIATANQGSEATYESGFVIDKFPISRPNLTFSTLTVSNMSPEDSSIYLCSVLDRVGQPQHFGDGTRLSIL.

The chain joins TRBV5-1 to TRBJ2-1, with 10 positions matching TRBD2. Germline V CDR1 and CDR2: SGHRS, YFSETQ. V was pared by 4 bases and J by 7 bases, with 8 bases of the junction left unmatched. The length of the CDR3 is 15 residues. The CDR3 DNA sequence: TGCGCCAGCAGCCTTAAGCGGGAGGGCATTAATGAGCAGTTCTTC. Its protein product is CASSLKREGINEQFF.

This clone was recorded a few times. The chain uses TRBV27 and TRBJ2-1; TRBD1 aligns across 7 bases. CDR3 length equals 15 residues. The germline gives CDR1 MNHEY, CDR2 SMNVEV (reference sequence). Trimming at V came to 3 bases and at J to 10 bases, leaving 12 bases not matched to a gene. CDR3 sequence: CASSFGQGVRREQFF. In nucleotides, the CDR3 is TGTGCCAGCAGTTTCGGCCAGGGGGTTAGGCGGGAGCAGTTCTTC.

The chain is built from TRBV4-1 and TRBJ1-1; D is uncertain. The CDR3 is 11 amino acids. The V and J ends lost 1 base and 7 bases respectively, with 4 bases between them. Per germline, CDR1 MGHRA and CDR2 YSYEKL. The CDR3 nucleotides are TGCGCCAGCAGCCAAGGTTATGAAGCTTTCTTT. Amino acid sequence: CASSQGYEAFF.

This clone was observed at least ten times. The chain uses TRBV5-1 and TRBJ2-7; 13 positions agree with TRBD2. This CDR3 is built from 18 residues. Trimming took 0 bases from V and 3 from J; bases not matched to a gene: 9. Germline V gene data show CDR1 as SGHRS and CDR2 as YFSETQ. CDR3 protein: CASSLGFTSGRAFYEQYF. The CDR3 nucleotides are TGCGCCAGCAGCTTGGGCTTTACTAGCGGGAGGGCTTTCTACGAGCAGTACTTC.

The chain joins TRBV29-1 to TRBJ2-7; unclear D gene. The CDR3 consists of 11 residues. Germline CDR1 SQVTM, CDR2 ANQGSEA. V was clipped by 4 bases and J by 2 bases, with 6 bases between them. In DNA form, the CDR3 reads TGCAGCGTTGCCGAGGCCTACGAGCAGTACTTC. Residues: CSVAEAYEQYF.

The count of this clone is one. V usage is TRBV5-6 and J usage is TRBJ2-3; no firm D call. The germline CDR1 and CDR2 sequences are SGHDT and YYEEEE. V lost 2 bases and J 4 bases, leaving 5 bases between the germline ends. The CDR3 loop spans 12 amino acids. The CDR3 is CASSFAADTQYF. In DNA form, the CDR3 reads TGTGCCAGCAGCTTCGCGGCAGATACGCAGTATTTT.

About this clone itself: The junction departs from germline at one end; a sequencing error may be responsible. The rearrangement joins TRBV5-4 to TRBJ2-1, with 11 bases aligning to TRBD1. The V gene's germline CDR1 is SGHNT and CDR2 YYREEE (reference sequence). CDR3 length: 15 amino acids. The CDR3, as DNA: TGTGCCAGCAGATTGGACAGGGGGCAGAGCAATGAGCAGTTCTTC. It encodes CASRLDRGQSNEQFF.

The V call is TRBV2, the J call TRBJ1-2; 8 bases map to TRBD1. Trimming cost V 8 bases and J 3 bases; bases outside gene matches: 8. The CDR3 consists of 14 residues. Germline V lookup: CDR1 SNHLY, CDR2 FYNNEI. The CDR3, as DNA: TGTGCCAGCTTCGCGACAGGGGAGGACTATGGCTACACCTTC. Translation: CASFATGEDYGYTF.

Judged by abundance, this clone is medium-sized (0.01 to 0.1%). The CDR3 sequence: CASSHSSSGNEQFF. Written as DNA, the CDR3 is TGTGCCAGCAGCCATTCGTCTAGCGGAAATGAGCAGTTCTTC. The chain recombines TRBV14 with TRBJ2-1, with TRBD2 matching 7 bases. The length of the CDR3 is 14 residues. The germline V gene has CDR1 SGHDN and CDR2 FVKESK. V lost 3 bases to trimming and J lost 7 bases; unmatched junction nucleotides: 6. Complete variable domain (other parts from reference TRBV14 and TRBJ2-1): EAGVTQFPSHSVIEKGQTVTLRCDPISGHDNLYWYRRVMGKEIKFLLHFVKESKQDESGMPNNRFLAERTGGTYSTLKVQPAELEDSGVYFCASSHSSSGNEQFFGPGTRLTVL.

This CDR3 is CASMMWEQYF. DNA of the CDR3: TGCGCCAGCATGATGTGGGAGCAGTACTTC. The V call is TRBV5-1, the J call TRBJ2-7; D uncertain. The CDR3 is made up of 10 amino acids. Looked up from germline, CDR1 is SGHRS and CDR2 is YFSETQ. Trimming took 6 bases from V and 7 from J, leaving 8 bases between them. Combining the CDR3 with reference TRBV5-1 and TRBJ2-7 gives the whole variable domain KAGVTQTPRYLIKTRGQQVTLSCSPISGHRSVSWYQQTPGQGLQFLFEYFSETQRNKGNFPGRFSGRQFSNSRSEMNVSTLELGDSALYLCASMMWEQYFGPGTRLTVT.

V and J are TRBV29-1 and TRBJ1-1; D not resolved. Trimming stripped 4 bases from V and 1 base from J, with 16 bases between. CDR1 is SQVTM and CDR2 is ANQGSEA in the germline V gene. CDR3 length equals 15 residues. The CDR3 loop is CSVVLDTLQNTEAFF. DNA of the CDR3: TGCAGCGTTGTCCTAGATACCCTCCAGAACACTGAAGCTTTCTTT.

The chain carries TRBV29-1 and TRBJ1-2; D unresolved. Germline-derived CDR1 and CDR2 are SQVTM and ANQGSEA. V lost 7 bases and J 4 bases, leaving 13 bases between the germline ends. CDR3 size: 12 residues. CDR3 protein: CSGLVSGYGYTF. CDR3 nucleotide sequence: TGCAGCGGGTTGGTGTCTGGCTATGGCTACACCTTC.

The rearrangement joins TRBV29-1 to TRBJ1-1; the D gene is possibly TRBD1 (5 bases). CDR1 is SQVTM, CDR2 ANQGSEA, per germline. Trimming removed 5 bases at V and 8 bases at J, with 12 bases between. The CDR3 loop spans 11 amino acids. The CDR3 loop reads CSVLGGVEAFF. The CDR3 DNA follows: TGCAGCGTTCTAGGAGGGGTAGAAGCTTTCTTT.

The V gene is TRBV21-1, the J gene TRBJ2-1. TRBV21-1 is given as a pseudogene. The CDR3 consists of 14 residues. The CDR3 spells CASSKRSTDFVTFF. In nucleotides, the CDR3 is TGTGCCAGCAGCAAACGTTCGACGGATTTTGTGACGTTCTTC.